This T cell receptor beta chain was sequenced for a study of blood T cell repertoires in COVID-19. Per the germline V gene, CDR1 is MDHEN and CDR2 is SYDVKM. CDR3 size: 16 residues. Trimming removed 2 bases from V and 6 bases from J, with 19 bases in between. Methods used by the authors: Reference gene primer amplification yielded estimated nucleated cell counts. Libraries were prepared by immunoSEQ multiplex PCR; TCRdb keeps only in-frame clonotypes and omits some of them. Clone size and the V and J calls come from that table; the DNA yielded D and trimming. The data show about 120,000 clones, about 79% seen once.

The chain employs TRBV28 and TRBJ1-2; D call uncertain. The TCR originated in a man aged 70-80 years with acute or convalescent COVID-19. Material for sequencing was peripheral blood. In DNA, the CDR3 is TGTGCCAGCAGTTTACCCGGAGGCCCGTTAGGTCATGGCTACACCTTC. It codes for CASSLPGGPLGHGYTF.